Each of the 11 T cell receptor beta chains below was sequenced from the same sample in a study of T cell clones after liver transplantation. Clones were sequenced by immunoSEQ multiplex PCR, and TCRdb holds only the in-frame ones, with some missing. The data contain around 110,000 clones, about nine tenths of them singletons. Sequenced material: CD4+ T cells from blood, taken 12 months after liver transplant. Receptor source: a human patient who received a liver transplant. Some T cells may be transferred from the graft donor.

The genes are TRBV18 and TRBJ2-5; TRBD2 agrees at 9 bases. The germline CDR1 and CDR2 sequences are KGHSH and LQKENI. The length of the CDR3 is 15 residues. Trimming removed 0 bases from V and 1 base from J; junction bases left unmatched: 0. Here the CDR3 reads CASSPPGLAQETQYF. CDR3 sequence (DNA): TGTGCCAGCTCACCACCGGGACTAGCCCAAGAGACCCAGTACTTC. The full variable domain, its missing parts supplied by reference TRBV18 and TRBJ2-5, is NAGVMQNPRHLVRRRGQEARLRCSPMKGHSHVYWYRQLPEEGLKFMVYLQKENIIDESGMPKERFSAEFPKEGPSILRIQQVVRGDSAAYFCASSPPGLAQETQYFGPGTRLLVL.

V usage is TRBV19 and J usage is TRBJ1-1, with a weak D call TRBD1 (5 bases). V was trimmed by 1 base and J by 8 bases, leaving 5 bases between them. This CDR3 region has 11 residues. Germline assignment: CDR1 LNHDA and CDR2 SQIVND (reference sequence). CDR3 nucleotides: TGTGCCAGTAGTATAGGGGACGAAGCTTTCTTT. This encodes CASSIGDEAFF.

The chain is built from TRBV11-2 and TRBJ1-1; D perhaps matches TRBD1 (6 bases). CDR3 size: 12 residues. The ends were cut back, 1 base at V and 11 bases at J, with 11 bases in the middle. Germline V gene lookup returns CDR1 SGHAT and CDR2 FQNNGV. In DNA form, the CDR3 reads TGTGCCAGCAGCTTAGGGACAGCGTTTGCTTTCTTT. Encoded protein: CASSLGTAFAFF.

The V and J genes are TRBV4-3 and TRBJ1-4; the D gene is possibly TRBD1 (6 bases). This CDR3 comprises 17 residues. V dropped 2 bases and J dropped 6 bases, with 19 bases sitting between them. The germline gives CDR1 LGHNA, CDR2 YSLEER. The CDR3 coding sequence is TGCGCCAGCAGCCAATACCCCGGGGGGGGCGGCGATGAAAAACTGTTTTTT. Protein sequence: CASSQYPGGGGDEKLFF.

The chain carries TRBV7-3 and TRBJ2-1, with D uncertain. Germline V CDR1 and CDR2: SGHTA, FQGTGA. The length of the CDR3 is 11 residues. The V end lost 2 bases, the J end lost 7 bases, and 3 bases lay between the germline ends. The CDR3 loop is CASSLGNEQFF. CDR3 DNA: TGTGCCAGCAGCTTAGGGAATGAGCAGTTCTTC.

The V and J genes are TRBV5-1 and TRBJ2-1, with D perhaps TRBD2 (6 bases). V lost 1 base, J lost 9 bases, and 17 bases lay in between. The CDR3 spans 15 residues. Germline V gives CDR1 SGHRS, CDR2 YFSETQ. CDR3 DNA: TGCGCCAGCAGCTTGTTCACCGCCGGGAGCAGTGAGCAGTTCTTC. This translates into CASSLFTAGSSEQFF.

The CDR3 here is CASSRRRENGELFF. Here the CDR3 DNA reads TGTGCCAGCAGCCGGCGCCGGGAGAACGGGGAGCTGTTTTTT. The rearrangement links TRBV5-4 to TRBJ2-2; TRBD2 is a possible D gene (6 bases). Trimming shortened V by 4 bases and J by 7 bases, and 14 bases separated the two germline ends. The CDR3 loop spans 14 amino acids. In germline, CDR1 is SGHNT, CDR2 YYREEE (reference sequence).

This chain links TRBV5-4 with TRBJ2-3; 11 bases match TRBD1. The CDR3 loop spans 15 amino acids. V dropped 4 bases and J dropped 6; count of bases not matched to a gene: 7. Germline V gives CDR1 SGHNT, CDR2 YYREEE (reference sequence). CDR3 DNA sequence: TGTGCCAGCAGCCCAGGACAGGGGGCGCGGGATACGCAGTATTTT. Translating it yields CASSPGQGARDTQYF.

The chain recombines TRBV5-4 with TRBJ2-5; D possibly uses TRBD1 or TRBD2 (5 bases each). Trimming stripped 3 bases from V and 0 bases from J, with 9 bases between. This CDR3 is 14 amino acids long. From germline, CDR1 is SGHNT and CDR2 YYREEE (reference sequence). CDR3 loop: CASSSGRYQETQYF. The CDR3 DNA reads as TGTGCCAGCAGCTCGGGACGATACCAAGAGACCCAGTACTTC.

The chain is built from TRBV10-1 and TRBJ2-7, with 12 bases aligning to TRBD2. Germline trimming cut 3 bases from V and 7 bases from J; bases unmatched to any gene: 10. CDR3 size: 16 residues. CDR1 is WNHNN and CDR2 is SYGVQD in the germline V gene (reference sequence). The CDR3 region is CASSDYGTSGPEEQYF. CDR3 nucleotide sequence: TGCGCCAGCAGTGACTACGGGACTAGCGGGCCCGAAGAGCAGTACTTC.

This clone was recorded only once. The CDR3 bases are TGTGCCAGCTCACTCACGCGGGACAGGGGGGTTGGTAGCAATCAGCCCCAGCATTTT. Protein product: CASSLTRDRGVGSNQPQHF. This rearrangement joins TRBV18 to TRBJ1-5; 11 bases match TRBD1. The CDR3 is 19 amino acids. The V and J ends lost 4 bases and 0 bases, in that order; junction bases with no gene match: 11. Germline CDR1 is KGHSH and CDR2 is LQKENI.